The 28 T cell receptor beta chains below come from one sample, sequenced in a study of blood T cell repertoires in COVID-19. Generated by immunoSEQ multiplex PCR, the TCRdb table keeps only in-frame clones and is missing some. The profile covers around 40,000 clones, with about 88% appearing a single time and approximately 13% taken by the ten largest. The material sequenced was peripheral blood. These receptors originate from a human donor in a cohort sampled during active COVID-19.

In this sample, this clone turned up once. V and J are TRBV7-6 and TRBJ1-2, with 7 bases identical to TRBD1. The germline CDR1 and CDR2 sequences are SGHVS and FNYEAQ. The CDR3 consists of 14 residues. V lost 3 bases and J lost 7; bases outside the gene matches: 8. The chain's CDR3 is CASSFLTGLSGYTF. The DNA of the CDR3 is TGTGCCAGCAGCTTCTTGACAGGGTTGAGTGGCTACACCTTC. The variable domain in full, completed from reference TRBV7-6 and TRBJ1-2, reads GAGVSQSPRYKVTKRGQDVALRCDPISGHVSLYWYRQALGQGPEFLTYFNYEAQQDKSGLPNDRFSAERPEGSISTLTIQRTEQRDSAMYRCASSFLTGLSGYTFGSGTRLTVV.

This chain links TRBV12-5 with TRBJ1-4; no definite D call. V shed 0 bases and J shed 14 bases, with 10 bases lying between them. The CDR3 runs 12 residues. Germline V gene sequence: CDR1 LGHNT, CDR2 FRNRAP. CDR3 in DNA: TGTGCTAGTGGTTTGGTACGCGAGAAGCTGTTTTTT. This translates into CASGLVREKLFF.

The chain carries TRBV7-2 and TRBJ2-7; 8 bases align to TRBD1. The junction had 10 bases not matched to a gene; V was cut back by 4 bases and J by 2 bases. CDR3 length: 16 residues. In germline, CDR1 is SGHTA, CDR2 FQGNSA. CDR3 DNA sequence: TGTGCCAGCAGCTCACGTCGGACAGGGAGCCCCTACGAGCAGTACTTC. Amino acid sequence: CASSSRRTGSPYEQYF.

This chain connects TRBV6-4 to TRBJ2-1, with TRBD1 as a possible D gene (6 bases). This CDR3 spans 15 amino acids. V gave up 5 bases and J gave up 0 bases, with 11 bases separating them. Germline V gene data show CDR1 as MRHNA and CDR2 as SNTAGT. The CDR3 spells CASSWTASSYNEQFF. The DNA of the CDR3 is TGTGCCAGCAGTTGGACAGCTAGCTCCTACAATGAGCAGTTCTTC.

The chain combines TRBV14 with TRBJ1-1; D possibly corresponds to TRBD1 (6 bases). The CDR3 extends over 13 amino acids. Germline V gene sequence: CDR1 SGHDN, CDR2 FVKESK. The V gene lost 4 bases and the J gene lost 6 bases, with 12 bases spanning the gap. CDR3 in amino acids: CASSRDRRAEAFF. CDR3 bases: TGTGCCAGCAGCCGCGACAGGCGAGCTGAAGCTTTCTTT.

The chain joins TRBV19 to TRBJ1-3; possibly TRBD1 for D (5 bases). With 4 bases removed from V and 1 base from J, the gap between germline ends came to 14 bases. Germline CDR1 reads LNHDA; CDR2 reads SQIVND (reference sequence). The CDR3 has 16 residues. The CDR3 is CASSTGGVVSGNTIYF. The CDR3 DNA follows: TGTGCCAGTAGTACCGGAGGGGTGGTATCTGGAAACACCATATATTTT.

The J gene is TRBJ1-2, the V gene TRBV9; 8 positions agree with TRBD1. The CDR3 covers 14 residues. CDR1 SGDLS and CDR2 YYNGEE come from the germline V gene. The trim removed 1 base at V and 4 bases at J, leaving 3 bases unmatched. CDR3 nucleotides: TGTGCCAGCAGCGTAACAGGGGGGGCCTATGGCTACACCTTC. Translating it yields CASSVTGGAYGYTF.

The rearrangement links TRBV7-5 to TRBJ2-1; the listed D gene, TRBD2, was not tested against the DNA. TRBV7-5 is described as a pseudogene. The CDR3 has 16 amino acids. The CDR3 spells CARSAPRGGTYNEQFF. CDR3 nucleotide sequence: TGTGCCAGAAGCGCACCGCGGGGCGGGACCTACAATGAGCAGTTCTTC.

The chain employs TRBV5-1 and TRBJ1-1, with D perhaps TRBD1 (5 bases). The CDR3 length is 16 residues. The ends were cut back, 2 bases at V and 1 base at J, with 15 bases in the middle. Germline-derived CDR1 and CDR2 are SGHRS and YFSETQ. This CDR3 is CASSLTHGGRNTEAFF. DNA for the CDR3: TGCGCCAGCAGCTTAACCCACGGGGGTCGGAACACTGAAGCTTTCTTT.

This chain joins TRBV11-2 and TRBJ2-5, with a weak D call TRBD1 (5 bases). In germline, CDR1 is SGHAT, CDR2 FQNNGV. The CDR3 totals 14 residues. Trimming stripped 7 bases from V and 1 base from J, with 13 bases between. The CDR3 sequence: CASNQGWPQETQYF. As DNA, the CDR3 is TGTGCCAGCAACCAGGGTTGGCCCCAAGAGACCCAGTACTTC.

The chain uses TRBV7-9 and TRBJ2-2; 7 bases are shared with TRBD1. V gave up 5 bases and J gave up 0 bases; unmatched junction bases: 9. This CDR3 spans 17 amino acids. Per the germline V gene, CDR1 is SEHNR and CDR2 is FQNEAQ (reference sequence). CDR3 in amino acids: CASSRHSGTANTGELFF. The DNA of the CDR3 is TGTGCCAGCAGCCGACATTCCGGGACAGCGAACACCGGGGAGCTGTTTTTT.

This chain links TRBV12-3 or TRBV12-4 with TRBJ2-5; D is perhaps TRBD1 (5 bases). This CDR3 spans 12 amino acids. V dropped 3 bases and J dropped 5 bases, with 7 bases sitting between them. This CDR3 reads CASSFKGETQYF. The CDR3 nucleotides read TGTGCCAGCAGTTTTAAGGGGGAGACCCAGTACTTC.

The chain uses TRBV5-1 and TRBJ2-5, with 15 positions matching TRBD2. The CDR3 loop spans 18 amino acids. J gave up 5 bases and V 4 bases, and 12 bases lay outside the gene matches. Germline V gene sequence: CDR1 SGHRS, CDR2 YFSETQ. The CDR3 sequence is CASSEGLAGGPVSETQYF. The CDR3 nucleotides are TGCGCCAGCAGCGAGGGACTAGCGGGGGGACCCGTCTCGGAGACCCAGTACTTC.

The chain couples TRBV5-1 to TRBJ2-5; D is uncertain. In germline, CDR1 is SGHRS, CDR2 YFSETQ. Trimming pared 2 bases from V and 2 bases from J, leaving 7 bases between. The CDR3 spans 13 residues. CDR3 protein: CASSFNKQETQYF. The CDR3 DNA reads as TGCGCCAGCAGCTTCAACAAACAAGAGACCCAGTACTTC.

Points on this clone: One junction end does not reproduce the germline sequence, and a read error may be involved. The V and J genes are TRBV7-9 and TRBJ1-6; 7 bases map to TRBD1. The CDR3 runs 13 residues. The germline CDR1 and CDR2 sequences are SEHNR and FQNEAQ (reference sequence). CDR3 DNA sequence: TGTGCCAGCAGCAAAGGGGGGACAGCTTCCCTATTTTTT. Residues: CASSKGGTASLFF.

The V call is TRBV2, the J call TRBJ2-5; D call uncertain. Trimming left V 6 bases short and J 0 bases short, with 5 bases between. CDR3 length equals 12 residues. In germline, CDR1 is SNHLY, CDR2 FYNNEI. CDR3 coding DNA: TGTGCCAGCAGAAGAGACCAAGAGACCCAGTACTTC. This codes for CASRRDQETQYF.

The rearrangement uses TRBV6-5 and TRBJ2-5; D might be TRBD1 (5 bases). Germline V CDR1 and CDR2: MNHEY, SVGAGI. Between the trimmed V and J ends, which lost 6 bases and 3 bases, there was a span of 8 bases. The CDR3 spans 12 residues. Here the CDR3 reads CASRAGKETQYF. The DNA of the CDR3 is TGTGCCAGCAGGGCAGGGAAAGAGACCCAGTACTTC.

The V and J genes are TRBV10-3 and TRBJ2-1; tentatively, D is TRBD2 (6 bases). Germline V gene lookup returns CDR1 ENHRY and CDR2 SYGVKD. V was trimmed by 7 bases and J by 7 bases, leaving 11 bases between them. This CDR3 contains 12 residues. The CDR3 reads CAITRDGNEQFF. The DNA for the CDR3 is TGTGCCATCACGCGGGACGGTAATGAGCAGTTCTTC.

This rearrangement joins TRBV11-3 to TRBJ2-5, with 8 bases identical to TRBD2. The CDR3 is 15 amino acids. With V trimmed by 6 bases and J by 5 bases, 11 bases remained unmatched. CDR1 and CDR2 from the germline V gene are SGHNT and YENEEA. CDR3 sequence (DNA): TGTGCCAGCAGTCGTCGCGGGGGGCCGGAGGAGACCCAGTACTTC. Translation gives CASSRRGGPEETQYF.

The genes are TRBV27 and TRBJ1-2, with 7 bases aligning to TRBD1. The V segment lost 6 bases and the J segment 1 base; nucleotides outside the gene matches: 2. Looked up from germline, CDR1 is MNHEY and CDR2 is SMNVEV (reference sequence). The CDR3 covers 13 residues. This CDR3 reads CASRPGGNYGYTF. The CDR3 nucleotides are TGTGCCAGCAGGCCAGGGGGTAACTATGGCTACACCTTC.

This clone was seen a handful of times. The rearrangement uses TRBV18 and TRBJ2-3; possibly TRBD1 for D (5 bases). The V gene's germline CDR1 is KGHSH and CDR2 LQKENI. V was shortened by 1 base and J by 2 bases, with 16 bases between the two germline ends. CDR3 length equals 17 residues. DNA of the CDR3: TGTGCCAGCTCACCACTGAACGTTGGCAGGGTCACAGATACGCAGTATTTT. Translating gives CASSPLNVGRVTDTQYF.

The genes are TRBV2 and TRBJ1-2; TRBD1 might be the D (5 bases). Trimming removed 6 bases at V and 4 bases at J, with 12 bases between. This CDR3 contains 13 residues. Germline V gene data show CDR1 as SNHLY and CDR2 as FYNNEI. CDR3 nucleotides: TGTGCCAGCAGCCTACAGGAGAGCTATGGCTACACCTTC. Encoded protein: CASSLQESYGYTF.

This clone appeared once. This rearrangement joins TRBV12-3 or TRBV12-4 to TRBJ2-7; weak D call: TRBD2 (6 bases). V lost 4 bases and J lost 2, with 9 bases in between. The CDR3 extends over 13 amino acids. As DNA, the CDR3 is TGTGCCAGCAGTTGGGGGGAAACCTACGAGCAGTACTTC. Its translation: CASSWGETYEQYF.

The chain combines TRBV7-9 with TRBJ1-4; a weak D match, TRBD1 (6 bases). Per the germline V gene, CDR1 is SEHNR and CDR2 is FQNEAQ (reference sequence). The germline V and J ends were trimmed by 2 bases and 7 bases, with 11 bases remaining between them. There are 14 residues in the CDR3. The CDR3 protein is CASSLSGGSEKLFF. CDR3 coding DNA: TGTGCCAGCAGCTTATCTGGGGGCAGTGAAAAACTGTTTTTT.

This chain links TRBV5-1 with TRBJ2-5; D is possibly TRBD2 (6 bases). The CDR3 is 14 amino acids. V was shortened by 5 bases and J by 1 base, with 12 bases between the two germline ends. Per the germline V gene, CDR1 is SGHRS and CDR2 is YFSETQ. The CDR3 DNA is TGCGCCAGCAGTCCGGGAGAGATCCAAGAGACCCAGTACTTC. It translates to CASSPGEIQETQYF. Looking up the rest from reference TRBV5-1 and TRBJ2-5 gives the full variable domain: KAGVTQTPRYLIKTRGQQVTLSCSPISGHRSVSWYQQTPGQGLQFLFEYFSETQRNKGNFPGRFSGRQFSNSRSEMNVSTLELGDSALYLCASSPGEIQETQYFGPGTRLLVL.

The CDR3 DNA is TGCGCCAGCAGCTTCCGCCCAGGGGATTTAGCTTTCTTT. Translating gives CASSFRPGDLAFF. The chain uses TRBV5-1 and TRBJ1-1; D is possibly TRBD1 (6 bases). V gave up 2 bases and J gave up 10 bases, with 15 bases separating them. CDR1 and CDR2 (germline): SGHRS, YFSETQ. This CDR3 contains 13 residues.

A note on this clone: Different DNA sequences within this sample yield the same CDR3. This chain uses TRBV5-1 with TRBJ2-1; 9 bases align to TRBD2. The germline V gene encodes CDR1 SGHRS and CDR2 YFSETQ. CDR3 length: 15 residues. V was pared by 2 bases and J by 5 bases, with 5 bases of the junction left unmatched. The CDR3 DNA follows: TGCGCCAGCAGCTTTGGTAGCGGGGGTAACAATGAGCAGTTCTTC. Translating gives CASSFGSGGNNEQFF.

The V and J genes are TRBV7-7 and TRBJ2-5, with 8 bases lining up with TRBD1. The CDR3 is made up of 15 amino acids. V shed 5 bases, J shed 1 base, and the junction held 6 bases outside the gene matches. Germline assignment: CDR1 SSHAT and CDR2 FNYEAQ (reference sequence). The CDR3 nucleotides read TGTGCCAGCAGCCGCGACAGGGGCGGCCAAGAGACCCAGTACTTC. This encodes CASSRDRGGQETQYF.